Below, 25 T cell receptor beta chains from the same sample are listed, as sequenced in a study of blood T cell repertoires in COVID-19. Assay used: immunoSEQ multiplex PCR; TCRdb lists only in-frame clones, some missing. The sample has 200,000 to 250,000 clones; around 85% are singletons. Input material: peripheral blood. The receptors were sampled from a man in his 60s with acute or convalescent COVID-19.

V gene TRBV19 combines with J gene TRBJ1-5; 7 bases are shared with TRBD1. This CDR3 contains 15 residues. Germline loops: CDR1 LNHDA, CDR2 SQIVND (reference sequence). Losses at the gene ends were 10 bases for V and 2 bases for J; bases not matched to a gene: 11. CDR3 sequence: CATTTQTGRNQPQHF. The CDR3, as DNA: TGTGCCACCACGACCCAGACAGGGCGCAATCAGCCCCAGCATTTT.

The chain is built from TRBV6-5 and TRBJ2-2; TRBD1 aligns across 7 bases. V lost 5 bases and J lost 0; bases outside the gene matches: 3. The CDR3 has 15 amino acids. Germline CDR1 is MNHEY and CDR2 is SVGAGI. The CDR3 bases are TGTGCCAGCAGTACCGACAGGGCGAACACCGGGGAGCTGTTTTTT. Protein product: CASSTDRANTGELFF.

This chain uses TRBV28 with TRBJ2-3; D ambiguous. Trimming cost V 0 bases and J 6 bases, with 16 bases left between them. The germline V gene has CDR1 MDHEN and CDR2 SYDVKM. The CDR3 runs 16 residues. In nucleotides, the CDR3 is TGTGCCAGCAGTTTATGGCAGACCCTGACATTGGATACGCAGTATTTT. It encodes CASSLWQTLTLDTQYF.

CDR3 amino acids: CASSDSYSGANVLTF. The CDR3 bases are TGTGCCAGCAGCGACAGCTACTCTGGGGCCAACGTCCTGACTTTC. The V call is TRBV13, the J call TRBJ2-6; TRBD1 is a possible D gene (5 bases). CDR1 is PRHDT, CDR2 FYEKMQ, per germline (reference sequence). V lost 5 bases and J 0 bases, leaving 8 bases between the germline ends. The CDR3 extends over 15 amino acids.

CDR3 amino acids: CASSHSGETAIKGYTF. The CDR3 bases are TGTGCCAGCAGTCACTCCGGGGAAACCGCTATTAAGGGCTACACCTTC. The chain carries TRBV28 and TRBJ1-2; D gene unclear. This CDR3 comprises 16 residues. V was pared by 5 bases and J by 8 bases, with 24 bases between. Germline V CDR1 and CDR2: MDHEN, SYDVKM.

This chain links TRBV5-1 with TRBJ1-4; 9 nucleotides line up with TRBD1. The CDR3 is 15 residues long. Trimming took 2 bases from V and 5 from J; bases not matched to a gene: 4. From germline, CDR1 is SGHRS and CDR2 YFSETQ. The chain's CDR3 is CASSLGDRENEKLFF. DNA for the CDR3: TGCGCCAGCAGCTTAGGGGACAGGGAGAATGAAAAACTGTTTTTT.

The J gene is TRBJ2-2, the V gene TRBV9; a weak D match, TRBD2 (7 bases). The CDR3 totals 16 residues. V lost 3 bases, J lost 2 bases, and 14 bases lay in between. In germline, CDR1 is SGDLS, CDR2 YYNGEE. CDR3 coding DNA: TGTGCCAGCAGCGCCCTGGCGGGGGCTAACACCGGGGAGCTGTTTTTT. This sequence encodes CASSALAGANTGELFF.

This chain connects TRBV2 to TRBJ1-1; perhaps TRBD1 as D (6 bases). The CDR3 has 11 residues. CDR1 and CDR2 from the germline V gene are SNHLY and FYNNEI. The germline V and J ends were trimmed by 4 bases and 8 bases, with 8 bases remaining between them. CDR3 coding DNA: TGTGCCAGCAGTGGACAGGTGGAAGCTTTCTTT. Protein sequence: CASSGQVEAFF.

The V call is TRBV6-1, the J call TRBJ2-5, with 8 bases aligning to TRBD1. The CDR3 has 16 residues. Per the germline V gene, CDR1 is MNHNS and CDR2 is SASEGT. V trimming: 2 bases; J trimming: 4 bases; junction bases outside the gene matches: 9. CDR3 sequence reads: CASSESGTGYSETQYF. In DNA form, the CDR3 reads TGTGCCAGCAGTGAATCAGGGACAGGTTATTCAGAGACCCAGTACTTC.

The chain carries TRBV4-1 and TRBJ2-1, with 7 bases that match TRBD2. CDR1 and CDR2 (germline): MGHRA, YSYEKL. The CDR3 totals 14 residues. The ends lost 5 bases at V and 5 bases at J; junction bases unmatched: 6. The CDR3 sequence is CASSSVGRDNEQFF. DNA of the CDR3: TGCGCCAGCAGCTCAGTAGGGAGGGACAATGAGCAGTTCTTC.

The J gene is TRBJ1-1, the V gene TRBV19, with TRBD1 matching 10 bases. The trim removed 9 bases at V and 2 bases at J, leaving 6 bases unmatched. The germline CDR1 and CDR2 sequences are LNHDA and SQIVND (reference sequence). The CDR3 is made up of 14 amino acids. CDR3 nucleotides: TGTGCCAGCCATAGGACAGGGGGTAACACTGAAGCTTTCTTT. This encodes CASHRTGGNTEAFF. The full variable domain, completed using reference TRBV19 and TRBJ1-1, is DGGITQSPKYLFRKEGQNVTLSCEQNLNHDAMYWYRQDPGQGLRLIYYSQIVNDFQKGDIAEGYSVSREKKESFPLTVTSAQKNPTAFYLCASHRTGGNTEAFFGQGTRLTVV.

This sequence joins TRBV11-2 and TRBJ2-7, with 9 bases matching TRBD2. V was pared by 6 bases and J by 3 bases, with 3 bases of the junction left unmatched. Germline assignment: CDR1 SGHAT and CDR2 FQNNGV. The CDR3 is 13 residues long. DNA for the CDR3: TGTGCCAGCAGGTGGACTAGCGACTACGAGCAGTACTTC. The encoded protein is CASRWTSDYEQYF. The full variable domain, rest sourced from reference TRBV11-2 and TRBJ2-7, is EAGVAQSPRYKIIEKRQSVAFWCNPISGHATLYWYQQILGQGPKLLIQFQNNGVVDDSQLPKDRFSAERLKGVDSTLKIQPAKLEDSAVYLCASRWTSDYEQYFGPGTRLTVT.

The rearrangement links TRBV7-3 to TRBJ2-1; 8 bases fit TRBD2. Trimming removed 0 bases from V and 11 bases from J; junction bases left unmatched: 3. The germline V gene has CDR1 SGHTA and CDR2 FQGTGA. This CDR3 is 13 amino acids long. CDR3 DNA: TGTGCCAGCAGCTTAACGACTAGCGCAAAGCAGTTCTTC. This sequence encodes CASSLTTSAKQFF.

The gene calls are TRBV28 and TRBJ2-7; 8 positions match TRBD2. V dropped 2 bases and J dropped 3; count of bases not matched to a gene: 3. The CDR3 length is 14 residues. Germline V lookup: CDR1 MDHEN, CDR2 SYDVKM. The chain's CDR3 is CASSLSGSVYEQYF. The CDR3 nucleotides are TGTGCCAGCAGTTTAAGCGGGAGTGTCTACGAGCAGTACTTC.

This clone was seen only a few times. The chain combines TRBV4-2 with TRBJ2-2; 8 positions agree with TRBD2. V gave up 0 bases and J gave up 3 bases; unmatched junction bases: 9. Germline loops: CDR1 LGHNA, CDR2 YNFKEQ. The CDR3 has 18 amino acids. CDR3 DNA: TGTGCCAGCAGCCAAGAGTCAACCGCGGGAGGCGACACCGGGGAGCTGTTTTTT. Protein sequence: CASSQESTAGGDTGELFF.

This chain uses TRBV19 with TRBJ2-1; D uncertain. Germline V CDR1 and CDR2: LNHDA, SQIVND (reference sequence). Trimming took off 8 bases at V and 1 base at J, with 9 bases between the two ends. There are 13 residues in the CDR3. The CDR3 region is CASARVSYNEQFF. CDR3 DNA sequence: TGTGCCAGTGCCCGGGTATCCTACAATGAGCAGTTCTTC. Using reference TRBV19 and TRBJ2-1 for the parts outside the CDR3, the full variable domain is DGGITQSPKYLFRKEGQNVTLSCEQNLNHDAMYWYRQDPGQGLRLIYYSQIVNDFQKGDIAEGYSVSREKKESFPLTVTSAQKNPTAFYLCASARVSYNEQFFGPGTRLTVL.

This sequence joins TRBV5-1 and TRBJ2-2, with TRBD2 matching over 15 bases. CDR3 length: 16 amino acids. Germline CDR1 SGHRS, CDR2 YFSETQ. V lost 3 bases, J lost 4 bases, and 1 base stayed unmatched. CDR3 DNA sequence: TGCGCCAGCAGCTGGGGACTAGCGGGGGGCACCGGGGAGCTGTTTTTT. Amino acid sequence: CASSWGLAGGTGELFF.

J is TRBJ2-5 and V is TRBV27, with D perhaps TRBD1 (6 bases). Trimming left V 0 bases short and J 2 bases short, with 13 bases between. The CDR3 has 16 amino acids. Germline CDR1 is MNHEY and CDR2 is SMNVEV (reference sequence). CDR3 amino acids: CASSLSRDTEQETQYF. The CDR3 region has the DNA TGTGCCAGCAGTTTATCTCGGGACACCGAGCAAGAGACCCAGTACTTC.

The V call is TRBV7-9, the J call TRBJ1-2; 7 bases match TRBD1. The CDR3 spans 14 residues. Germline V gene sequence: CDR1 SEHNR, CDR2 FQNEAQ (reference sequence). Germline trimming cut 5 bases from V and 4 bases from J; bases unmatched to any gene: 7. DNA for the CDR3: TGTGCCAGCAGCCCCACAGGGGAAAGCTATGGCTACACCTTC. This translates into CASSPTGESYGYTF.

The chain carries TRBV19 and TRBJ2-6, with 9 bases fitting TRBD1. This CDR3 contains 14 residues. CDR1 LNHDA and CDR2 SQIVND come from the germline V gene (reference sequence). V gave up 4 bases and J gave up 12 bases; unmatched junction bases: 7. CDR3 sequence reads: CASSTQTGGSVLTF. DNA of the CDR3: TGTGCCAGTAGTACCCAGACAGGGGGTTCCGTCCTGACTTTC.

This CDR3 reads CASSLSGTGVGNTIYF. The CDR3 DNA reads as TGCGCCAGCAGCTTGAGCGGGACAGGGGTTGGAAACACCATATATTTT. This chain connects TRBV5-1 to TRBJ1-3, with 10 bases aligning to TRBD1. In germline, CDR1 is SGHRS, CDR2 YFSETQ. This CDR3 has 16 amino acids. The J segment lost 3 bases and the V segment lost 1 base, leaving 4 bases of the junction unmatched.

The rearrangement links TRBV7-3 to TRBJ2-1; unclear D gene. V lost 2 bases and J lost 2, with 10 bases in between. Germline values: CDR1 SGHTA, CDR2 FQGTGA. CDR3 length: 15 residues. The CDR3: CASSLSLVPYNEQFF. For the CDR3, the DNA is TGTGCCAGCAGCTTATCCCTAGTGCCCTACAATGAGCAGTTCTTC.

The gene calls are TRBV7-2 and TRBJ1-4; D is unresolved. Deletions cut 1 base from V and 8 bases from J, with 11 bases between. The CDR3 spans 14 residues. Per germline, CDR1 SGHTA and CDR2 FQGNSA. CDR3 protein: CASSLGLGGEKLFF. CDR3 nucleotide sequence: TGTGCCAGCAGCTTAGGGCTCGGAGGGGAAAAACTGTTTTTT.

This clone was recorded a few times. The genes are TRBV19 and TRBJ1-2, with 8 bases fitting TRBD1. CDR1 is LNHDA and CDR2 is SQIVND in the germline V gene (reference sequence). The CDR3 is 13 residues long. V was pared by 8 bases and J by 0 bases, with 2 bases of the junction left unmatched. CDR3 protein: CASRTGSNYGYTF. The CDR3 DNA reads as TGTGCCAGTCGGACAGGGTCTAACTATGGCTACACCTTC.

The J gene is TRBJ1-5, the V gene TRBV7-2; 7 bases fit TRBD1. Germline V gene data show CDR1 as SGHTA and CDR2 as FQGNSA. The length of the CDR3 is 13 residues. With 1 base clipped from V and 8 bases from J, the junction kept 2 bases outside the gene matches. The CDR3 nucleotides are TGTGCCAGCAGCTTAGACAGGGGCAAGCCCCAGCATTTT. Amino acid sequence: CASSLDRGKPQHF.